The 32 T cell receptor beta chains reported below all come from one sample, sequenced in a study of cytomegalovirus exposure and HLA in healthy donors. PCR employed 60 Vbeta and 13 Jbeta primers. Sequencing used immunoSEQ multiplex PCR; TCRdb keeps in-frame clones, though not all of them. This table has 150,000 to 200,000 clones, over 60% appearing once. Sequencing was performed on PBMCs. These receptors all stem from a woman in her thirties or forties in good health and CMV-seronegative.

The genes are TRBV5-6 and TRBJ2-7; possibly TRBD1 for D (5 bases). The CDR3 extends over 11 amino acids. The V gene lost 2 bases and the J gene lost 6 bases, with 6 bases spanning the gap. Germline values: CDR1 SGHDT, CDR2 YYEEEE. CDR3 sequence reads: CASSLTGEQYV. DNA of the CDR3: TGTGCCAGCAGCTTAACAGGCGAGCAGTACGTC.

This chain uses TRBV6-1 with TRBJ1-2; a weak D match, TRBD1 (6 bases). The ends were cut back, 6 bases at V and 4 bases at J, with 9 bases in the middle. Per germline, CDR1 MNHNS and CDR2 SASEGT. This CDR3 contains 12 residues. The CDR3 reads CASSADSYGYTF. The DNA of the CDR3 is TGTGCCAGCAGCGCGGACAGCTATGGCTACACCTTC.

In DNA, the CDR3 is TGTGCCTGGAGCCTCGCTCTAGCGGGAGCTTCAGATACGCAGTATTTT. Translated, it gives CAWSLALAGASDTQYF. The genes are TRBV30 and TRBJ2-3, with 10 bases identical to TRBD2. CDR3 length: 16 amino acids. Germline trimming cut 3 bases from V and 4 bases from J; bases unmatched to any gene: 10. Germline CDR1 reads GTSNPN; CDR2 reads SVGIG (reference sequence).

V usage is TRBV6-1 and J usage is TRBJ2-3; 10 bases are a match to TRBD2. The CDR3 runs to 14 residues. V dropped 4 bases and J dropped 5; count of bases not matched to a gene: 3. CDR1 is MNHNS and CDR2 is SASEGT in the germline V gene. The CDR3 DNA reads as TGTGCCAGCAGTGTAGCGGGAGGAAGAGATACGCAGTATTTT. This translates into CASSVAGGRDTQYF.

The chain employs TRBV6-4 and TRBJ2-3, with TRBD2 matching over 13 bases. The CDR3 sequence is 16 residues long. Germline lookup yields CDR1 MRHNA and CDR2 SNTAGT. Losses at the gene ends were 6 bases for V and 6 bases for J; bases not matched to a gene: 9. The CDR3 bases are TGTGCCAGCAGCCCCGGGACTAGCGGGATTGGCGATACGCAGTATTTT. Translated: CASSPGTSGIGDTQYF.

The CDR3 DNA reads TGTGCCAGCTCACCGGGGGCAGGGGGGAACACTGAAGCTTTCTTT. This codes for CASSPGAGGNTEAFF. This rearrangement joins TRBV18 to TRBJ1-1; the match to TRBD1 covers 7 bases. From germline, CDR1 is KGHSH and CDR2 LQKENI. This CDR3 spans 15 amino acids. The trim removed 3 bases at V and 1 base at J, leaving 5 bases unmatched.

This chain uses TRBV5-1 with TRBJ2-5; 10 bases are a match to TRBD2. The CDR3 is made up of 17 amino acids. CDR1 is SGHRS, CDR2 YFSETQ, per germline. V trimming: 4 bases; J trimming: 3 bases; junction bases outside the gene matches: 12. In nucleotides, the CDR3 is TGCGCCAGCAGCCCGGGACTAGCGCGGATAGTAAAAGAGACCCAGTACTTC. Its translation: CASSPGLARIVKETQYF.

In its sample, this clone was seen once. The gene calls are TRBV5-4 and TRBJ2-3, with 9 bases aligning to TRBD1. The CDR3 totals 15 residues. Germline V gene data show CDR1 as SGHNT and CDR2 as YYREEE (reference sequence). Germline trimming cut 1 base from V and 3 bases from J; bases unmatched to any gene: 3. The DNA for the CDR3 is TGTGCCAGCAGCTTGATGACAGGGGGGACAGATACGCAGTATTTT. Translating it yields CASSLMTGGTDTQYF.

The chain has TRBV7-2 and TRBJ2-2; 10 bases match TRBD2. With V trimmed by 4 bases and J by 3 bases, 11 bases remained unmatched. Germline CDR1 is SGHTA and CDR2 is FQGNSA. This CDR3 has 18 amino acids. The CDR3, as DNA: TGTGCCAGCAGCTCCCTTAGAGCGGGAGGGCCTGACACCGGGGAGCTGTTTTTT. As protein: CASSSLRAGGPDTGELFF.

As to this clone: A read error may account for a junction end that differs from germline. The J gene is TRBJ2-1, the V gene TRBV7-7; 7 nucleotides line up with TRBD2. Germline V gives CDR1 SSHAT, CDR2 FNYEAQ (reference sequence). This CDR3 spans 14 amino acids. This CDR3 reads CASSRSSGYNEQFF. DNA of the CDR3: TGTGCTAGCAGCCGCTCTAGCGGTTACAATGAGCAGTTCTTC.

This chain uses TRBV30 with TRBJ2-1; 11 nucleotides agree with TRBD2. V lost 3 bases, J lost 5 bases, and 12 bases stayed unmatched. The length of the CDR3 is 17 residues. Per germline, CDR1 GTSNPN and CDR2 SVGIG (reference sequence). The CDR3 sequence: CAWSVLPGTSGDNEQFF. In DNA form, the CDR3 reads TGTGCCTGGAGCGTCCTACCCGGGACTAGCGGAGACAATGAGCAGTTCTTC.

The J gene is TRBJ2-5, the V gene TRBV5-1; weak D call: TRBD2 (6 bases). Trimming removed 0 bases from V and 4 bases from J, with 10 bases in between. The CDR3 length is 14 residues. Germline lookup yields CDR1 SGHRS and CDR2 YFSETQ. This CDR3 reads CASSLGGARETQYF. In nucleotides, the CDR3 is TGCGCCAGCAGCTTGGGCGGGGCCAGAGAGACCCAGTACTTC.

The genes are TRBV11-1 and TRBJ2-2; 9 bases are shared with TRBD2. V was pared by 5 bases and J by 7 bases, with 11 bases of the junction left unmatched. Germline V gene lookup returns CDR1 SGHAT and CDR2 FQDESV (reference sequence). The CDR3 is 16 residues long. CDR3 DNA sequence: TGTGCCAGCAGCCCCGGACTAGCGCCCCGTGGCGGGGAGCTGTTTTTT. Its translation: CASSPGLAPRGGELFF.

The chain uses TRBV6-5 and TRBJ2-3; tentatively, D is TRBD1 (6 bases). This CDR3 comprises 13 residues. Deletions cut 7 bases from V and 3 bases from J, with 11 bases between. In germline, CDR1 is MNHEY, CDR2 SVGAGI. The CDR3 DNA sequence: TGTGCCAGCAACCCACAGGGTACAGATACGCAGTATTTT. This codes for CASNPQGTDTQYF.

The CDR3 loop reads CASSAGLAGGNEQFF. Written as DNA, the CDR3 is TGTGCCAGCAGTGCAGGACTAGCGGGTGGCAATGAGCAGTTCTTC. V usage is TRBV6-1 and J usage is TRBJ2-1, with TRBD2 matching over 11 bases. The CDR3 runs 15 residues. Germline trimming cut 4 bases from V and 6 bases from J; bases unmatched to any gene: 5. The germline V gene encodes CDR1 MNHNS and CDR2 SASEGT.

The CDR3 is CASSQDSGRAYEQYF. CDR3 sequence (DNA): TGCGCCAGCAGCCAAGACAGCGGGAGGGCTTACGAGCAGTACTTC. V is TRBV4-1 and J is TRBJ2-7; TRBD2 aligns across 10 bases. V gave up 0 bases and J gave up 4 bases; unmatched junction bases: 3. CDR1 MGHRA and CDR2 YSYEKL come from the germline V gene. The CDR3 extends over 15 amino acids.

The V call is TRBV9, the J call TRBJ1-1; D perhaps matches TRBD1 (6 bases). The CDR3 extends over 13 amino acids. CDR1 and CDR2 from the germline V gene are SGDLS and YYNGEE. Trimming removed 1 base from V and 5 bases from J, with 9 bases in between. CDR3 sequence reads: CASSVTGLTEAFF. CDR3 DNA: TGTGCCAGCAGCGTAACAGGGTTGACTGAAGCTTTCTTT. The full variable domain, completed using reference TRBV9 and TRBJ1-1, is DSGVTQTPKHLITATGQRVTLRCSPRSGDLSVYWYQQSLDQGLQFLIQYYNGEERAKGNILERFSAQQFPDLHSELNLSSLELGDSALYFCASSVTGLTEAFFGQGTRLTVV.

V gene TRBV5-1 combines with J gene TRBJ1-2, with TRBD1 identical over 9 bases. Per germline, CDR1 SGHRS and CDR2 YFSETQ. V trimming: 4 bases; J trimming: 6 bases; junction bases outside the gene matches: 7. This CDR3 has 14 amino acids. The CDR3 nucleotides are TGCGCCAGCAGCGCCTCCGGGACAGGGAATGGCTACACCTTC. Translated: CASSASGTGNGYTF.

The CDR3 spells CASSVEAAGQETQYF. DNA of the CDR3: TGTGCCAGCAGCGTAGAGGCAGCGGGTCAAGAGACCCAGTACTTC. This sequence joins TRBV9 and TRBJ2-5, with a weak D call TRBD2 (6 bases). Germline CDR1 and CDR2: SGDLS and YYNGEE. There are 15 residues in the CDR3. Trimming cost V 0 bases and J 2 bases, with 11 bases left between them.

The chain is built from TRBV18 and TRBJ2-2; weak D call: TRBD1 (5 bases). Per the germline V gene, CDR1 is KGHSH and CDR2 is LQKENI. V dropped 1 base and J dropped 5 bases, with 11 bases sitting between them. The CDR3 runs 15 residues. This CDR3 is CASSPRPGKTGELFF. The DNA of the CDR3 is TGTGCCAGCTCACCACGCCCAGGGAAGACCGGGGAGCTGTTTTTT.

The chain has TRBV7-9 and TRBJ1-1, with 7 bases identical to TRBD1. This CDR3 spans 14 amino acids. In germline, CDR1 is SEHNR, CDR2 FQNEAQ (reference sequence). V trimming: 2 bases; J trimming: 4 bases; junction bases outside the gene matches: 4. This CDR3 reads CASSLTGVATEAFF. CDR3 coding DNA: TGTGCCAGCAGCTTAACAGGGGTGGCCACTGAAGCTTTCTTT.

This clone was seen only a few times. V gene TRBV11-2 combines with J gene TRBJ2-5; a possible D gene is TRBD1 (6 bases). In germline, CDR1 is SGHAT, CDR2 FQNNGV. The CDR3 contains 13 residues. The V gene lost 1 base and the J gene lost 7 bases, with 10 bases spanning the gap. The CDR3 is CASSLGRGGTQYF. CDR3 DNA sequence: TGTGCCAGCAGCTTAGGCCGAGGGGGGACCCAGTACTTC.

The chain carries TRBV5-1 and TRBJ2-1; D possibly corresponds to TRBD2 (5 bases). V was shortened by 5 bases and J by 9 bases, with 15 bases between the two germline ends. Germline CDR1 reads SGHRS; CDR2 reads YFSETQ. The length of the CDR3 is 13 residues. The CDR3 region is CASSSRGEAEQFF. DNA of the CDR3: TGCGCCAGCAGTTCCCGGGGAGAGGCTGAGCAGTTCTTC.

The chain uses TRBV6-6 and TRBJ2-5, with TRBD1 matching over 9 bases. Per the germline V gene, CDR1 is MNHNY and CDR2 is SVGAGI (reference sequence). CDR3 length equals 12 residues. Trimming removed 6 bases from V and 4 bases from J; junction bases left unmatched: 0. The CDR3 loop is CASRTGGETQYF. DNA of the CDR3: TGTGCCAGCAGGACAGGGGGAGAGACCCAGTACTTC.

This clone was detected only once. The chain uses TRBV9 and TRBJ2-5; 8 bases align to TRBD2. The CDR3 has 15 amino acids. Trimming removed 0 bases from V and 1 base from J; junction bases left unmatched: 2. Germline V gives CDR1 SGDLS, CDR2 YYNGEE. CDR3 residues: CASSVGGRPQETQYF. The DNA of the CDR3 is TGTGCCAGCAGCGTAGGCGGGAGGCCCCAAGAGACCCAGTACTTC.

The chain combines TRBV12-5 with TRBJ2-1, with 12 bases identical to TRBD2. Germline V lookup: CDR1 LGHNT, CDR2 FRNRAP. V dropped 1 base and J dropped 0; count of bases not matched to a gene: 10. The CDR3 is 20 amino acids. The CDR3 protein is CASGLAQGLAGKSSYNEQFF. CDR3 DNA: TGTGCTAGTGGTTTGGCCCAGGGACTAGCGGGCAAGAGCTCCTACAATGAGCAGTTCTTC. The entire variable domain, with the rest obtained from reference TRBV12-5 and TRBJ2-1, is as follows: DARVTQTPRHKVTEMGQEVTMRCQPILGHNTVFWYRQTMMQGLELLAYFRNRAPLDDSGMPKDRFSAEMPDATLATLKIQPSEPRDSAVYFCASGLAQGLAGKSSYNEQFFGPGTRLTVL.

This chain links TRBV4-1 with TRBJ1-6; D perhaps matches TRBD1 (5 bases). The length of the CDR3 is 14 residues. Trimming left V 0 bases short and J 10 bases short, with 10 bases between. CDR1 and CDR2 from the germline V gene are MGHRA and YSYEKL. CDR3 in amino acids: CASSQDRVGSPLHF. CDR3 DNA: TGCGCCAGCAGCCAAGACAGGGTGGGGTCACCCCTCCACTTT.

The J gene is TRBJ2-2, the V gene TRBV5-1; the D gene is possibly TRBD2 (5 bases). The V gene's germline CDR1 is SGHRS and CDR2 YFSETQ. The CDR3 length is 13 residues. The V end lost 4 bases, the J end lost 5 bases, and 9 bases lay between the germline ends. The CDR3 DNA sequence: TGCGCCAGCAGCCTGACTAATACCGGGGAGCTGTTTTTT. Translating gives CASSLTNTGELFF.

The genes are TRBV7-2 and TRBJ2-5, with D perhaps matching TRBD1 (6 bases). The V gene's germline CDR1 is SGHTA and CDR2 FQGNSA. The V end lost 4 bases, the J end lost 7 bases, and 19 bases lay between the germline ends. The CDR3 covers 15 residues. CDR3 nucleotides: TGTGCCAGCAGCTCCTCTGGACAGCTGAGCTTGACCCAGTACTTC. Translating gives CASSSSGQLSLTQYF.

This clone appeared once. This chain's CDR3 is CASSLLAGETDTQYF. DNA for the CDR3: TGTGCCAGCAGCCTACTAGCGGGAGAAACAGATACGCAGTATTTT. The chain joins TRBV7-2 to TRBJ2-3; TRBD2 matches 11 bases. Germline loops: CDR1 SGHTA, CDR2 FQGNSA. With V trimmed by 5 bases and J by 3 bases, 4 bases remained unmatched. The CDR3 is made up of 15 amino acids.

The chain's CDR3 is CAISDPGLAGGPSYTGELFF. DNA of the CDR3: TGTGCCATCAGTGATCCGGGACTAGCGGGAGGGCCTTCGTACACCGGGGAGCTGTTTTTT. This chain joins TRBV10-3 and TRBJ2-2; 16 bases are a match to TRBD2. V lost 3 bases, J lost 3 bases, and 10 bases stayed unmatched. The CDR3 is 20 amino acids. Germline CDR1 is ENHRY and CDR2 is SYGVKD.

This clone is a singleton in its sample. The rearrangement joins TRBV2 to TRBJ1-5; D not certain. Per the germline V gene, CDR1 is SNHLY and CDR2 is FYNNEI. CDR3 size: 13 residues. With 4 bases removed from V and 4 bases from J, the gap between germline ends came to 8 bases. This chain's CDR3 is CASSVGVNQPQHF. The CDR3 DNA reads TGTGCCAGCAGTGTCGGGGTAAATCAGCCCCAGCATTTT. The whole variable domain, remainder taken from reference TRBV2 and TRBJ1-5, is EPEVTQTPSHQVTQMGQEVILRCVPISNHLYFYWYRQILGQKVEFLVSFYNNEISEKSEIFDDQFSVERPDGSNFTLKIRSTKLEDSAMYFCASSVGVNQPQHFGDGTRLSIL.